What follows are 30 T cell receptor beta chains derived from one specimen sequenced in a study of cytotoxic CD8 clonotypes in ibrutinib-treated CLL. The repertoire was sequenced with immunoSEQ multiplex PCR; TCRdb's copy has only in-frame clones and lacks some. The sample lists a few hundred thousand clones, more than 65% occurring once. The input for sequencing was PBMCs, taken before ibrutinib treatment. These TCRs come from a human donor with chronic lymphocytic leukemia.

The chain uses TRBV7-3 and TRBJ1-2, with TRBD1 identical over 8 bases. The CDR3 loop spans 15 amino acids. The junction had 8 bases not matched to a gene; V was cut back by 0 bases and J by 8 bases. CDR1 is SGHTA and CDR2 is FQGTGA in the germline V gene. Here the CDR3 reads CASSLTGQGLGGYTF. Here the CDR3 DNA reads TGTGCCAGCAGCTTAACAGGACAGGGTCTCGGAGGCTACACCTTC.

The genes are TRBV20-1 and TRBJ2-1; D uncertain. The CDR3 is made up of 11 amino acids. Germline V lookup: CDR1 DFQATT, CDR2 SNEGSKA (reference sequence). V was pared by 2 bases and J by 5 bases, with 4 bases between. In DNA, the CDR3 is TGCAGTGCTAGATCAGACAATGAGCAGTTCTTC. This encodes CSARSDNEQFF.

This chain connects TRBV5-1 to TRBJ2-3; 10 positions match TRBD2. Unmatched junction bases numbered 6, after V lost 9 bases and J lost 2 bases. This CDR3 has 14 amino acids. Germline CDR1 reads SGHRS; CDR2 reads YFSETQ. The CDR3 loop is CATGLADSTDTQYF. The CDR3 DNA reads TGCGCCACCGGACTAGCGGATTCCACAGATACGCAGTATTTT.

The rearrangement uses TRBV5-1 and TRBJ2-1; D not resolved. V lost 7 bases, J lost 4 bases, and 15 bases lay in between. The CDR3 contains 14 residues. Germline V CDR1 and CDR2: SGHRS, YFSETQ. CDR3 sequence (DNA): TGCGCCAGCTCCTTGGTTTCGGAATACAATGAGCAGTTCTTC. Amino acids: CASSLVSEYNEQFF.

This rearrangement joins TRBV28 to TRBJ2-1; D is unresolved. Germline V gene lookup returns CDR1 MDHEN and CDR2 SYDVKM. This CDR3 is built from 16 residues. Trimming stripped 6 bases from V and 2 bases from J, with 17 bases between. As DNA, the CDR3 is TGTGCCAGCAGCACCCCAGACCCAAGTCCCTACAATGAGCAGTTCTTC. This gives the protein CASSTPDPSPYNEQFF.

Turning to this clone: A junction end diverges from the germline sequence, so it may reflect a read error. The V and J genes are TRBV7-7 and TRBJ2-1; TRBD2 agrees at 8 bases. CDR1 and CDR2 (germline): SSHAT, FNYEAQ (reference sequence). The CDR3 totals 17 residues. The CDR3 loop is CASSFRPHGRGNNEQFF. The CDR3 bases are TGTGCTAGCAGCTTTAGGCCCCACGGGAGGGGCAACAATGAGCAGTTCTTC.

CDR3 loop: CAISEPGTGFRETQYF. As DNA, the CDR3 is TGTGCCATCAGTGAGCCAGGGACAGGGTTTCGGGAGACCCAGTACTTC. The chain is built from TRBV10-3 and TRBJ2-5, with 9 bases fitting TRBD1. V lost 2 bases, J lost 5 bases, and 9 bases stayed unmatched. Germline CDR1 and CDR2: ENHRY and SYGVKD. The CDR3 extends over 16 amino acids.

This rearrangement joins TRBV2 to TRBJ1-5; D uncertain. The V end was cut by 1 base, the J end by 0 bases, with 7 bases between. The CDR3 is 15 residues long. CDR1 is SNHLY and CDR2 is FYNNEI in the germline V gene. This CDR3 is CASSEDAGSNQPQHF. DNA for the CDR3: TGTGCCAGCAGTGAAGACGCGGGTAGCAATCAGCCCCAGCATTTT.

This clone has only one observation. The chain couples TRBV19 to TRBJ2-1; the D call may be TRBD1 or TRBD2 (5 bases each). The CDR3 consists of 16 residues. Trimming took off 5 bases at V and 5 bases at J, with 19 bases between the two ends. Germline-derived CDR1 and CDR2 are LNHDA and SQIVND (reference sequence). DNA for the CDR3: TGTGCCAGTAGTCCGCTTAGGGGAGCACTTAACAATGAGCAGTTCTTC. Protein sequence: CASSPLRGALNNEQFF. Variable domain in full (rest from reference TRBV19 and TRBJ2-1): DGGITQSPKYLFRKEGQNVTLSCEQNLNHDAMYWYRQDPGQGLRLIYYSQIVNDFQKGDIAEGYSVSREKKESFPLTVTSAQKNPTAFYLCASSPLRGALNNEQFFGPGTRLTVL.

The chain joins TRBV7-8 to TRBJ1-5; TRBD1 is a possible D gene (5 bases). With 2 bases removed from V and 5 bases from J, the gap between germline ends came to 10 bases. Germline V lookup: CDR1 SGHVS, CDR2 FQNEAQ. The CDR3 has 14 amino acids. The CDR3 sequence is CASSLWGVDQPQHF. The CDR3 DNA reads as TGTGCCAGCAGCTTATGGGGCGTCGATCAGCCCCAGCATTTT. The whole variable domain, filled in from reference TRBV7-8 and TRBJ1-5, reads GAGVSQSPRYKVAKRGQDVALRCDPISGHVSLFWYQQALGQGPEFLTYFQNEAQLDKSGLPSDRFFAERPEGSVSTLKIQRTQQEDSAVYLCASSLWGVDQPQHFGDGTRLSIL.

V usage is TRBV2 and J usage is TRBJ2-7; 10 bases agree with TRBD2. Trimming at V came to 6 bases and at J to 6 bases, leaving 5 bases not matched to a gene. In germline, CDR1 is SNHLY, CDR2 FYNNEI. The CDR3 has 13 residues. This CDR3 is CASRWTSGSEQYF. In DNA form, the CDR3 reads TGTGCCAGCAGATGGACTAGCGGATCCGAGCAGTACTTC. Full variable domain (outside the CDR3, taken from reference TRBV2 and TRBJ2-7): EPEVTQTPSHQVTQMGQEVILRCVPISNHLYFYWYRQILGQKVEFLVSFYNNEISEKSEIFDDQFSVERPDGSNFTLKIRSTKLEDSAMYFCASRWTSGSEQYFGPGTRLTVT.

The V and J genes are TRBV5-1 and TRBJ2-1; no reliable D call. The CDR3 is 14 amino acids. CDR1 SGHRS and CDR2 YFSETQ come from the germline V gene. Trimming left V 1 base short and J 5 bases short, with 10 bases between. The CDR3, as DNA: TGCGCCAGCAGCTTGCAACAGTCCAACAATGAGCAGTTCTTC. Translating it yields CASSLQQSNNEQFF.

The rearrangement uses TRBV27 and TRBJ1-1; the D is unclear. Trimming shortened V by 4 bases and J by 3 bases, and 15 bases separated the two germline ends. The CDR3 spans 15 residues. Germline CDR1 is MNHEY and CDR2 is SMNVEV (reference sequence). The CDR3, as DNA: TGTGCCAGCAGTTCCAGTTGGCAGAGACACACTGAAGCTTTCTTT. As protein: CASSSSWQRHTEAFF.

This chain uses TRBV27 with TRBJ2-1; D is possibly TRBD2 (6 bases). The V gene lost 5 bases and the J gene lost 2 bases, with 16 bases spanning the gap. CDR1 and CDR2 (germline): MNHEY, SMNVEV (reference sequence). This CDR3 contains 16 residues. DNA of the CDR3: TGTGCCAGCAGTCCCCGGTGGAGCGGGCCCTACAATGAGCAGTTCTTC. Translating it yields CASSPRWSGPYNEQFF.

CDR3 sequence reads: CASSDMGLNTEAFF. The CDR3 nucleotides are TGTGCCAGCAGTGATATGGGGTTAAACACTGAAGCTTTCTTT. The J gene is TRBJ1-1, the V gene TRBV25-1; D not certain. CDR1 is MGHDK, CDR2 SYGVNS, per germline. This CDR3 is 14 amino acids long. Trimming cost V 3 bases and J 2 bases, with 10 bases left between them.

The chain joins TRBV4-2 to TRBJ2-6; D uncertain. CDR1 is LGHNA, CDR2 YNFKEQ, per germline. Trimming pared 2 bases from V and 1 base from J, leaving 9 bases between. This CDR3 is built from 16 residues. The CDR3 loop reads CASSQLGFSGANVLTF. DNA of the CDR3: TGTGCCAGCAGCCAATTAGGGTTTTCTGGGGCCAACGTCCTGACTTTC.

This rearrangement joins TRBV14 to TRBJ1-1; TRBD1 matches 8 bases. This CDR3 is built from 13 residues. CDR1 is SGHDN, CDR2 FVKESK, per germline. Trimming removed 6 bases from V and 3 bases from J; junction bases left unmatched: 3. The chain's CDR3 is CASRDRVYTEAFF. The CDR3 bases are TGTGCCAGCAGGGACAGGGTTTACACTGAAGCTTTCTTT. The whole variable domain, remainder taken from reference TRBV14 and TRBJ1-1, is EAGVTQFPSHSVIEKGQTVTLRCDPISGHDNLYWYRRVMGKEIKFLLHFVKESKQDESGMPNNRFLAERTGGTYSTLKVQPAELEDSGVYFCASRDRVYTEAFFGQGTRLTVV.

The chain joins TRBV4-3 to TRBJ1-1; the match to TRBD1 covers 7 bases. The germline V gene has CDR1 LGHNA and CDR2 YSLEER. The trim removed 4 bases at V and 1 base at J, leaving 3 bases unmatched. The CDR3 has 14 amino acids. Here the CDR3 DNA reads TGCGCCAGCAGCCGGACAGGAGAGAACACTGAAGCTTTCTTT. This codes for CASSRTGENTEAFF.

The rearrangement links TRBV30 to TRBJ2-7, with 8 nucleotides matching TRBD2. Looked up from germline, CDR1 is GTSNPN and CDR2 is SVGIG (reference sequence). The J segment lost 2 bases and the V segment lost 0 bases, leaving 12 bases of the junction unmatched. This CDR3 is built from 17 residues. The CDR3 sequence: CAWSVPGTRQFTYEQYF. CDR3 sequence (DNA): TGTGCCTGGAGTGTACCCGGGACTAGACAATTTACCTACGAGCAGTACTTC.

The genes are TRBV6-1 and TRBJ2-7; TRBD1 agrees at 8 bases. The germline CDR1 and CDR2 sequences are MNHNS and SASEGT. V shed 5 bases, J shed 1 base, and the junction held 7 bases outside the gene matches. This CDR3 region has 15 residues. This chain's CDR3 is CASSFRTGNSYEQYF. As DNA, the CDR3 is TGTGCCAGCAGTTTTAGGACAGGGAATTCCTACGAGCAGTACTTC.

The V gene is TRBV27, the J gene TRBJ1-5; tentatively, D is TRBD1 (6 bases). Per the germline V gene, CDR1 is MNHEY and CDR2 is SMNVEV (reference sequence). V was clipped by 5 bases and J by 7 bases, with 18 bases between them. This CDR3 is 15 amino acids long. The DNA of the CDR3 is TGTGCCAGCAGTGTAATCTGGGGGGCCGGGCAGCCCCAGCATTTT. This codes for CASSVIWGAGQPQHF.

V is TRBV28 and J is TRBJ2-1; 12 nucleotides match TRBD2. V lost 3 bases and J lost 12; bases outside the gene matches: 6. There are 14 residues in the CDR3. CDR1 is MDHEN and CDR2 is SYDVKM in the germline V gene. CDR3 amino acids: CASSFPSGRAWQFF. CDR3 DNA sequence: TGTGCCAGCAGTTTTCCTAGCGGGAGGGCCTGGCAGTTCTTC.

CDR3 sequence: CATSTTSGSGDTQYF. In nucleotides, the CDR3 is TGTGCCACCAGCACAACTAGCGGGAGTGGAGATACGCAGTATTTT. The V gene is TRBV15, the J gene TRBJ2-3; 11 bases are shared with TRBD2. The CDR3 has 15 residues. J gave up 5 bases and V 4 bases, and 5 bases lay outside the gene matches. From germline, CDR1 is LNHNV and CDR2 YYDKDF (reference sequence).

The chain joins TRBV27 to TRBJ1-1; D possibly corresponds to TRBD1 (6 bases). Looked up from germline, CDR1 is MNHEY and CDR2 is SMNVEV (reference sequence). Trimming removed 5 bases from V and 12 bases from J, with 19 bases in between. This CDR3 has 13 residues. This CDR3 reads CASSRSDRRVTFF. In DNA, the CDR3 is TGTGCCAGCAGTCGCTCAGACAGGCGGGTGACTTTCTTT.

Only a few counts were recorded for this clone. The V and J genes are TRBV18 and TRBJ2-7, with D perhaps matching TRBD1 or TRBD2 (5 bases each). The germline V gene encodes CDR1 KGHSH and CDR2 LQKENI. The V and J ends lost 3 bases and 6 bases respectively, with 18 bases between them. This CDR3 has 15 amino acids. For the CDR3, the DNA is TGTGCCAGCTCACCTTCAGACGGGACCCTCGTCGAGCAGTACTTC. Protein product: CASSPSDGTLVEQYF.

The rearrangement joins TRBV4-3 to TRBJ2-7; D might be TRBD1 (5 bases). This CDR3 contains 17 residues. Germline-derived CDR1 and CDR2 are LGHNA and YSLEER. The V gene lost 0 bases and the J gene lost 4 bases, with 19 bases spanning the gap. CDR3 DNA: TGCGCCAGCAGCCAAGACCATATCCAGGGTGGTGCGTACGAGCAGTACTTC. Translated, it gives CASSQDHIQGGAYEQYF.

The chain has TRBV9 and TRBJ2-7, with 10 bases fitting TRBD2. The germline V gene encodes CDR1 SGDLS and CDR2 YYNGEE. After removal of 0 bases from V and 6 bases from J, the junction contained 6 bases not matched to a gene. This CDR3 is 15 amino acids long. The CDR3 loop is CASSVGLAGLGEQYF. The CDR3 region has the DNA TGTGCCAGCAGCGTAGGACTAGCGGGTTTAGGCGAGCAGTACTTC.

V and J are TRBV4-2 and TRBJ2-5, with 7 bases that match TRBD2. Germline lookup yields CDR1 LGHNA and CDR2 YNFKEQ. The CDR3 runs to 16 residues. V trimming: 0 bases; J trimming: 6 bases; junction bases outside the gene matches: 10. The CDR3 DNA follows: TGTGCCAGCAGCCAAGATTGGCTGGCTAGCGGACAGACCCAGTACTTC. Protein sequence: CASSQDWLASGQTQYF.

The CDR3 bases are TGCGCCAGCAGCTTTAGCGGGAGGTGGAACGAGCAGTACTTC. Its translation is CASSFSGRWNEQYF. The chain links TRBV5-1 to TRBJ2-7; TRBD2 aligns across 10 bases. The CDR3 totals 14 residues. Germline V gene data show CDR1 as SGHRS and CDR2 as YFSETQ. Unmatched junction bases numbered 4, after V lost 2 bases and J lost 5 bases.

The rearrangement links TRBV4-2 to TRBJ1-2, with D unresolved. The CDR3 contains 13 residues. Trimming stripped 0 bases from V and 8 bases from J, with 10 bases between. Germline CDR1 is LGHNA and CDR2 is YNFKEQ. Here the CDR3 DNA reads TGTGCCAGCAGCCAAGATATCAGATCGGGCTACACCTTC. Encoded protein: CASSQDIRSGYTF.